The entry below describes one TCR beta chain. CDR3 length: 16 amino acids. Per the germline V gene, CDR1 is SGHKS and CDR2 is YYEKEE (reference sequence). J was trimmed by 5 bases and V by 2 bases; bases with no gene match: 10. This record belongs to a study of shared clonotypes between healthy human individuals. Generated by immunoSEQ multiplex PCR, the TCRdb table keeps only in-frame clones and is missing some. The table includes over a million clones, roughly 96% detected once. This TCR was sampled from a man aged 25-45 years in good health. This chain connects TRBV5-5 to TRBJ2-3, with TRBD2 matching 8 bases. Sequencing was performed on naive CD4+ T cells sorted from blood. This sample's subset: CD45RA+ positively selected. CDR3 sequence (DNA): TGTGCCAGCAGCTTCAAGCGGGAGCCAGGTGAAGATACGCAGTATTTT. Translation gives CASSFKREPGEDTQYF.